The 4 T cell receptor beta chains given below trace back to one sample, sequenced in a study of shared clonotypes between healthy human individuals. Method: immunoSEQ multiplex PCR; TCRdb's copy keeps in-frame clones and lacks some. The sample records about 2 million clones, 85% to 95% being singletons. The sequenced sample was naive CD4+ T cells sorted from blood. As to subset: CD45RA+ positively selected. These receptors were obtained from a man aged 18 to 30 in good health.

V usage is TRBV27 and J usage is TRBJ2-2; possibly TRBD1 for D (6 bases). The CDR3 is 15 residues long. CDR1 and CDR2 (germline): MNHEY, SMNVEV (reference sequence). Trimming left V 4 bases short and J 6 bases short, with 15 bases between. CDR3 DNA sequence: TGTGCCAGCAGTTCCCGCACAGGGTTTGCCGGGGAGCTGTTTTTT. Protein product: CASSSRTGFAGELFF.

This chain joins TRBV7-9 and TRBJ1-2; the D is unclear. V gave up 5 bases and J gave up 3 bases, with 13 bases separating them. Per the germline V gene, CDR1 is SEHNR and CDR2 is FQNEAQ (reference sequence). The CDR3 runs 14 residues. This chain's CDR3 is CASSPITVHYGYTF. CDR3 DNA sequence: TGTGCCAGCAGCCCCATAACAGTGCACTATGGCTACACCTTC.

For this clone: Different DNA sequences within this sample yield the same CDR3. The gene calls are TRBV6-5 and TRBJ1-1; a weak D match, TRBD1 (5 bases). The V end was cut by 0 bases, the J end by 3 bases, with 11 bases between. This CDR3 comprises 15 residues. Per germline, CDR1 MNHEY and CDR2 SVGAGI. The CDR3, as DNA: TGTGCCAGCAGTTACTCGAGAGGGGTGGACACTGAAGCTTTCTTT. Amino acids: CASSYSRGVDTEAFF.

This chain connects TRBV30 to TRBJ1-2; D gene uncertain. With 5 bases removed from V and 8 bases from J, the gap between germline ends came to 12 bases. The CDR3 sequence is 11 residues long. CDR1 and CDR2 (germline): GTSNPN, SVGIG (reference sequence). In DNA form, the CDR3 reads TGTGCCTGGGCCAAAGGAGAGGGCTACACCTTC. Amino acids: CAWAKGEGYTF.